A selection of T cell receptor beta chains follows, all from one sample in a study of T cell responses to AZD1222 COVID-19 vaccine. This table comes from immunoSEQ multiplex PCR, and its TCRdb copy is limited to in-frame clones, with some not included. Of some 180,000 clones listed, about 93% are singletons. Here the sequenced sample was peripheral blood, taken 28 days after the second dose of the MenACWY control vaccine. These receptors were obtained from an adult who received the MenACWY meningococcal vaccine as a control. The CDR3 runs from the conserved cysteine through the conserved F or W. D genes are given only for firm matches. Not every row has a clone size; where given, it reads once, few, many or a size class.

clone size | J gene | V gene | D gene | CDR3 DNA | CDR3 protein
NA | TRBJ1-2 | TRBV13 | TRBD1 | TGTGCCAGCAGCTTAAGACAGGGACGTTCTCTCCTCTATGGCTACACCTTC | CASSLRQGRSLLYGYTF
NA | TRBJ2-1 | TRBV6-5 | NA | TGTGCCAGCAGGCGTAGGAATGAGCAGTTCTTC | CASRRRNEQFF
NA | TRBJ1-2 | TRBV27 | TRBD1 | TGTGCCAGCAGTCCGGGACAGGGGGCCAGTGGCTACACCTTC | CASSPGQGASGYTF
NA | TRBJ1-2 | TRBV9 | NA | TGTGCCAGCAGCCTGGACAGCTATGGCTACACCTTC | CASSLDSYGYTF
NA | TRBJ1-5 | TRBV7-2 | NA | TGTGCCAGCAGCTATTCGACAGGAAGCAATCAGCCCCAGCATTTT | CASSYSTGSNQPQHF
NA | TRBJ2-7 | TRBV5-1 | TRBD1 | TGCGCCAGCAGCCCGGGACAGAGCCCCTACGAGCAGTACTTC | CASSPGQSPYEQYF
NA | TRBJ1-3 | TRBV28 | NA | TGTGCCAGCAGTTTTAATCAGTTAAAGAGCCAATTT | CASSFNQLKSQF
NA | TRBJ1-2 | TRBV30 | NA | TGTGCCTGGTCGGGACGGGGCTATGGCTACACCTTC | CAWSGRGYGYTF
NA | TRBJ2-1 | TRBV4-1 | TRBD2 | TGCGCCAGCAGCCAAGAACTAGCGGGGGGGCCGCTTGAGCAGTTCTTC | CASSQELAGGPLEQFF
NA | TRBJ1-2 | TRBV20-1 | NA | TGCAGTGCTAGTGGGGGGCCAGAGGGCGGTAACTATGGCTACACCTTC | CSASGGPEGGNYGYTF
NA | TRBJ1-2 | TRBV27 | TRBD1 | TGTGCCAGCAGTTTTGGACAGGACTATGGCTACACCTTC | CASSFGQDYGYTF
NA | TRBJ1-6 | TRBV6-6 | NA | TGTGCCAGCACCCCTCATGGGGATTCACCCCTCCACTTT | CASTPHGDSPLHF
NA | TRBJ2-7 | TRBV5-4 | NA | TGTGCCAGCAGCCCGGACCTGGGCGCCTCCTACGAGCAGTACTTC | CASSPDLGASYEQYF
NA | TRBJ1-1 | TRBV5-8 | NA | TGTGCCAGCAGCCCAGAGGGGGGGACTGAAGCTTTCTTT | CASSPEGGTEAFF
once | TRBJ2-2 | TRBV4-2 | TRBD1 | TGTGCCAGCAGTTCCGACAGGGGGACCGGGGAGCTGTTTTTT | CASSSDRGTGELFF
NA | TRBJ2-7 | TRBV28 | TRBD1 | TGTGCCAGCAGTTTATCGGGGACAGGGGGCTACGAGCAGTACTTC | CASSLSGTGGYEQYF
once | TRBJ2-3 | TRBV2 | NA | TGTGCCAGCAGGGTGTCTAGCACCGCAGATACGCAGTATTTT | CASRVSSTADTQYF
NA | TRBJ2-7 | TRBV15 | TRBD1 | TGTGCCACCAGCAGAGTTAGGGGGCACGAGCAGTACTTC | CATSRVRGHEQYF
NA | TRBJ1-4 | TRBV6-5 | NA | TGTGCCAGCAGCAGGATTAATGAAAAACTGTTTTTT | CASSRINEKLFF
few | TRBJ2-7 | TRBV27 | TRBD2 | TGTGCCAGCAGTTTATCCTTGGGGACTAGCGGATACTACGAGCAGTACTTC | CASSLSLGTSGYYEQYF
NA | TRBJ2-2 | TRBV11-2 | NA | TGTGCCAGCAGCTTAATGGAGAGCTCCGGGGAGCTGTTTTTT | CASSLMESSGELFF
NA | TRBJ1-4 | TRBV7-9 | TRBD1 | TGTGCCAGCAGCTCGGGACAGCCTGAAAAACTGTTTTTT | CASSSGQPEKLFF
NA | TRBJ2-1 | TRBV6-5 | NA | TGTGCCAGCAGTTACGTGTCCACCCACTACAATGAGCAGTTCTTC | CASSYVSTHYNEQFF
once | TRBJ1-5 | TRBV2 | NA | TGTGCCAGCAGTGAACGCTCAGCTCTCAATCAGCCCCAGCATTTT | CASSERSALNQPQHF
NA | TRBJ1-1 | TRBV6-5 | NA | TGTGCCAGCAGTTCGAATTCGAACACTGAAGCTTTCTTT | CASSSNSNTEAFF
NA | TRBJ1-1 | TRBV3-1/TRBV3-2 | TRBD1 | TGTGCCAGCAATACCGGGGGACAGCTGGAAGCTTTCTTT | CASNTGGQLEAFF
NA | TRBJ1-2 | TRBV7-2 | NA | TGTGCCAGCAGCTTAGAGCTTGGAGGCTACACCTTC | CASSLELGGYTF
NA | TRBJ1-6 | TRBV10-2 | NA | TGCGCCAGCAGTGTAGGGGATTCACCCCTCCACTTT | CASSVGDSPLHF
NA | TRBJ1-1 | TRBV18 | NA | TGTGCCAGCTCCAGAGGAATGAACACTGAAGCTTTCTTT | CASSRGMNTEAFF
once | TRBJ2-7 | TRBV4-1 | NA | TGCGCCAGCAGCCAAGCCGCCCCGGGGGAGCAGTACTTC | CASSQAAPGEQYF
NA | TRBJ2-7 | TRBV10-3 | NA | TGTGCCATCAGTGACTTCGAGTCCGAGCAGTACTTC | CAISDFESEQYF
NA | TRBJ1-2 | TRBV6-5 | TRBD1 | TGTGCCAGCAGGTTCCCCTGGGGGACAGGGGGTGGCTACACCTTC | CASRFPWGTGGGYTF
NA | TRBJ2-7 | TRBV6-5 | NA | TGTGCCAGCAGTTACTTGGGACCCCGTAGCGAGCAGTACTTC | CASSYLGPRSEQYF
NA | TRBJ1-4 | TRBV5-1 | NA | TGCGCCAGCAGCCCCTCTTTGGACGGGTATGAAAAACTGTTTTTT | CASSPSLDGYEKLFF
NA | TRBJ2-5 | TRBV5-1 | TRBD1 | TGCGCCAGCAGCTTAAGACAGGGGCAAGAGACCCAGTACTTC | CASSLRQGQETQYF
NA | TRBJ2-7 | TRBV5-6 | NA | TGTGCCAGCAGCTTGGATCGATCTCCGCGCTACGAGCAGTACTTC | CASSLDRSPRYEQYF
once | TRBJ2-3 | TRBV19 | TRBD2 | TGTGCCAGTAGTATAGCTAGCGGGGTCACAGATACGCAGTATTTT | CASSIASGVTDTQYF
NA | TRBJ2-1 | TRBV10-3 | TRBD2 | TGTGCCATCAGTGCGCTAGCGGGGGGGTACAATGAGCAGTTCTTC | CAISALAGGYNEQFF
NA | TRBJ2-2 | TRBV7-2 | TRBD1 | TGTGCCAGCAGCCCGCAGGGGGCTCTGAACACCGGGGAGCTGTTTTTT | CASSPQGALNTGELFF
NA | TRBJ1-2 | TRBV3-1/TRBV3-2 | TRBD1 | TGTGCCAGCAGCCAAGAATTTAGGGGACAGTTGGATTTTGGCTATGGCTACACCTTC | CASSQEFRGQLDFGYGYTF
NA | TRBJ1-5 | TRBV25-1 | TRBD1 | TGTGCCAGCAGTCCAGGGGGCGGACAGCCCCAGCATTTT | CASSPGGGQPQHF
NA | TRBJ1-4 | TRBV4-2 | NA | TGTGCCAGCAGCCAAGATATGGTCGAAAAACTGTTTTTT | CASSQDMVEKLFF
NA | TRBJ1-2 | TRBV18 | NA | TGTGCCAGCTCACCAGCAGCGGGAAGCGGCTACACCTTC | CASSPAAGSGYTF
NA | TRBJ2-5 | TRBV18 | TRBD1 | TGTGCCAGCTCACCAACAGGGGGAGGAGAGACCCAGTACTTC | CASSPTGGGETQYF
NA | TRBJ1-2 | TRBV29-1 | NA | TGCAGCGTTGAGGCTGTCTGGTATGGCTACACCTTC | CSVEAVWYGYTF
NA | TRBJ2-7 | TRBV3-1/TRBV3-2 | NA | TGTGCCAGCAGCCAAGAGGTTACTCAATACGAGCAGTACTTC | CASSQEVTQYEQYF
NA | TRBJ2-6 | TRBV9 | NA | TGTGCCAGCAGCGTAGCAGGGGCCAACTCTGGGGCCAACGTCCTGACTTTC | CASSVAGANSGANVLTF
NA | TRBJ1-2 | TRBV19 | TRBD1 | TGTGCCAGTAGTATCGCGAGAGGGGGCGCAGGGAACTATGGCTACACCTTC | CASSIARGGAGNYGYTF
NA | TRBJ1-2 | TRBV4-1 | NA | TGCGCCAGCAGCCAGGCAGGGAGCTATGGCTACACCTTC | CASSQAGSYGYTF
few | TRBJ1-2 | TRBV10-3 | TRBD1 | TGTGCCATCCGCACAGGGGCGATCCATGGCTACACCTTC | CAIRTGAIHGYTF
once | TRBJ2-7 | TRBV5-5 | TRBD2 | TGTGCCAGCAGCTTGGGACAAGCGGGGGGCTACGAGCAGTACTTC | CASSLGQAGGYEQYF
NA | TRBJ1-5 | TRBV30 | NA | TGTGCCTGGTCCAAGGGTAGCAATCAGCCCCAGCATTTT | CAWSKGSNQPQHF
NA | TRBJ1-5 | TRBV6-2/TRBV6-3 | NA | TGTGCCAGCAGTGATCGGTCGCGAGGGGACGGTCAGCCCCAGCATTTT | CASSDRSRGDGQPQHF
NA | TRBJ1-4 | TRBV11-2 | NA | TGTGCCAGCAGCTTAGGTCCCGCCCGTAGTGAAAAACTGTTTTTT | CASSLGPARSEKLFF
NA | TRBJ1-4 | TRBV6-2/TRBV6-3 | NA | TGTGCCAGCAGCTTCGCAGCAACTAATGAAAAACTGTTTTTT | CASSFAATNEKLFF